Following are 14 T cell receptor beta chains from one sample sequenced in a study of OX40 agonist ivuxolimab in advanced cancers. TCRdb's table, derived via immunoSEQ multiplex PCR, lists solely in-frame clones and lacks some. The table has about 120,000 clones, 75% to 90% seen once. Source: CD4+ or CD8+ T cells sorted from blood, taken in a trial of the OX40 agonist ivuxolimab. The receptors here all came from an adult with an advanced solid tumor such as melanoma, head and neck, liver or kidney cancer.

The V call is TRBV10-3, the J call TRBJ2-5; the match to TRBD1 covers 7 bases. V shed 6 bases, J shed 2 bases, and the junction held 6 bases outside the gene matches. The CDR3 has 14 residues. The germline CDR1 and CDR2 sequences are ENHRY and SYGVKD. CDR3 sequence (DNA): TGTGCCATCAGGCAGGGGGTCGGGCAAGAGACCCAGTACTTC. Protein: CAIRQGVGQETQYF.

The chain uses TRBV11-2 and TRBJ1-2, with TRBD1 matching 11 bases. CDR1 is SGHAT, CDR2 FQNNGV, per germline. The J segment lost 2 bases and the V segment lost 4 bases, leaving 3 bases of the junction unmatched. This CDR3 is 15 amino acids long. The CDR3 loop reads CASSSGTGGNYGYTF. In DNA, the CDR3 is TGTGCCAGCAGCTCCGGGACAGGGGGGAACTATGGCTACACCTTC.

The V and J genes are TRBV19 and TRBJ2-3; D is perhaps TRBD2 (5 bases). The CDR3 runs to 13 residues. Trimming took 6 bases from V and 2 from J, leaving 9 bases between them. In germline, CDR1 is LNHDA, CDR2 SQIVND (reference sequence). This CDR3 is CASSGVFTDTQYF. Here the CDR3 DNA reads TGTGCCAGTAGCGGGGTATTCACAGATACGCAGTATTTT.

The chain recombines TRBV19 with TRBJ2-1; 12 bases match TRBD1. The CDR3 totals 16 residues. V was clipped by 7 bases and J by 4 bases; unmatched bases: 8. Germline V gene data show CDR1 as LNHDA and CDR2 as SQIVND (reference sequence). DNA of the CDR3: TGTGCCAGTACCGAGGGACAGGGGGCCCAATACAATGAGCAGTTCTTC. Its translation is CASTEGQGAQYNEQFF.

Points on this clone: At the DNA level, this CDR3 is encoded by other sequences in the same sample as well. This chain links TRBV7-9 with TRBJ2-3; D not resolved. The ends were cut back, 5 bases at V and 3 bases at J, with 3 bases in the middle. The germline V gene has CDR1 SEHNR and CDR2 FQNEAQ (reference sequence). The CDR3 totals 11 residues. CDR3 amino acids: CASSPTDTQYF. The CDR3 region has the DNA TGTGCCAGCAGCCCTACAGATACGCAGTATTTT.

CDR3 DNA: TGCGCCAGCAGCCAAGAAAGGGTAACTAATGAAAAACTGTTTTTT. Its protein product is CASSQERVTNEKLFF. The rearrangement uses TRBV4-1 and TRBJ1-4; D ambiguous. The CDR3 length is 15 residues. Trimming took 0 bases from V and 1 from J, leaving 6 bases between them. Germline V gene lookup returns CDR1 MGHRA and CDR2 YSYEKL.

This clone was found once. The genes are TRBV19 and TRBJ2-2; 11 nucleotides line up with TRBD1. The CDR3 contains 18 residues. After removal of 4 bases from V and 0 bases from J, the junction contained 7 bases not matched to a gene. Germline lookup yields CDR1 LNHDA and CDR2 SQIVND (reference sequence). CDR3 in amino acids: CASSKGQGASPNTGELFF. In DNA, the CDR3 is TGTGCCAGTAGTAAAGGACAGGGGGCTTCCCCGAACACCGGGGAGCTGTTTTTT.

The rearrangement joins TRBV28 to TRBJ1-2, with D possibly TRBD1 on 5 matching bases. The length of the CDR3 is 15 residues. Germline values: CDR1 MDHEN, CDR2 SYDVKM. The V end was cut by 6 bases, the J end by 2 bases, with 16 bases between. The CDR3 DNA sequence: TGTGCCAGCAGCCACCCATCCAGGGAGAACTATGGCTACACCTTC. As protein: CASSHPSRENYGYTF.

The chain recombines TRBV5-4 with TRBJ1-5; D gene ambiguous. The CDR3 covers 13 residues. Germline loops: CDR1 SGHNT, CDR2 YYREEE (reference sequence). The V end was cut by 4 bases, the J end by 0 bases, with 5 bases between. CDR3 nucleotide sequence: TGTGCCAGCAGCCGGGATAGCAATCAGCCCCAGCATTTT. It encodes CASSRDSNQPQHF. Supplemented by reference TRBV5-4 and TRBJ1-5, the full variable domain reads ETGVTQSPTHLIKTRGQQVTLRCSSQSGHNTVSWYQQALGQGPQFIFQYYREEENGRGNFPPRFSGLQFPNYSSELNVNALELDDSALYLCASSRDSNQPQHFGDGTRLSIL.

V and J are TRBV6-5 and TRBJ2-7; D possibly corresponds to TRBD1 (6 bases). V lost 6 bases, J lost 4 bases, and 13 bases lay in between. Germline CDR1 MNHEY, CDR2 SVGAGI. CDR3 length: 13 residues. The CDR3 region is CASSQNRVYEQYF. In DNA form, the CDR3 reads TGTGCCAGCAGCCAAAACAGGGTTTACGAGCAGTACTTC.

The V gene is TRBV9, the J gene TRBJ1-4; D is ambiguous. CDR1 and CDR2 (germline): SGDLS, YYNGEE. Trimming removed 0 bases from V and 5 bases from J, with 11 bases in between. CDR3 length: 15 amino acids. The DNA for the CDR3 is TGTGCCAGCAGCGTAGCTCCCGGGGAGAATGAAAAACTGTTTTTT. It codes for CASSVAPGENEKLFF.

The CDR3 loop reads CASMITGVGATNEKLFF. For the CDR3, the DNA is TGTGCCAGCATGATCACGGGGGTGGGAGCAACTAATGAAAAACTGTTTTTT. The chain uses TRBV25-1 and TRBJ1-4; the D gene is possibly TRBD1 (5 bases). Trimming removed 7 bases from V and 0 bases from J, with 18 bases in between. The CDR3 length is 17 residues. The germline gives CDR1 MGHDK, CDR2 SYGVNS.

The chain's CDR3 is CASSSTSGGLRTQYF. DNA of the CDR3: TGTGCCAGCAGTTCTACTAGCGGGGGGCTAAGGACGCAGTATTTT. V gene TRBV6-5 combines with J gene TRBJ2-3; 12 bases agree with TRBD2. The CDR3 is 15 residues long. With V trimmed by 4 bases and J by 9 bases, 8 bases remained unmatched. Germline V gene lookup returns CDR1 MNHEY and CDR2 SVGAGI.

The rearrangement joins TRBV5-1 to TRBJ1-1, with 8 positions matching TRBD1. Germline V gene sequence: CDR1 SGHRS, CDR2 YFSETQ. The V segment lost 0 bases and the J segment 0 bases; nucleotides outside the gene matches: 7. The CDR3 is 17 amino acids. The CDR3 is CASSLVAGGAVNTEAFF. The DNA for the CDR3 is TGCGCCAGCAGCTTGGTGGCAGGGGGCGCGGTGAACACTGAAGCTTTCTTT.